These 11 T cell receptor beta chains originate from one sample sequenced in a study of CD8+ T cells in alopecia areata. Reverse transcription of extracted RNA yielded cDNA, which provided the sequencing template. Clones were read by immunoSEQ multiplex PCR, and TCRdb kept only the in-frame ones, dropping some. The sample carries about 3,600 clones, approximately 74% recorded once. Material for sequencing was skin. These receptors all stem from a human donor in good health.

V usage is TRBV7-9 and J usage is TRBJ1-5; no clear D gene. The CDR3 consists of 14 residues. Germline V CDR1 and CDR2: SEHNR, FQNEAQ (reference sequence). V gave up 2 bases and J gave up 3 bases, with 8 bases separating them. As DNA, the CDR3 is TGTGCCAGCAGCTTAAGTACAGCCAATCAGCCCCAGCATTTT. Translated: CASSLSTANQPQHF.

This clone was counted only a few times. This chain links TRBV4-1 with TRBJ2-1; 15 bases agree with TRBD2. Per the germline V gene, CDR1 is MGHRA and CDR2 is YSYEKL. V was clipped by 5 bases and J by 11 bases; unmatched bases: 4. The CDR3 is 14 amino acids. CDR3 DNA: TGCGCCAGCAGCTACGGACTAGCGGGGGGGCAGCAGTTCTTC. Amino acids: CASSYGLAGGQQFF.

This clone was seen more than once but under ten times. The same CDR3 also results from other DNA sequences found in this sample. The chain joins TRBV15 to TRBJ2-4, with 10 bases that match TRBD1. Germline trimming cut 0 bases from V and 1 base from J; bases unmatched to any gene: 12. Germline values: CDR1 LNHNV, CDR2 YYDKDF (reference sequence). The CDR3 totals 20 residues. CDR3 in amino acids: CATSRDLRTGGGGAKNIQYF. The CDR3 nucleotides read TGTGCCACCAGCAGAGATCTAAGGACAGGGGGTGGCGGGGCCAAAAACATTCAGTACTTC.

The chain carries TRBV7-9 and TRBJ1-1; D remains ambiguous. Per the germline V gene, CDR1 is SEHNR and CDR2 is FQNEAQ (reference sequence). Trimming cost V 5 bases and J 1 base, with 11 bases left between them. This CDR3 spans 14 amino acids. The CDR3 nucleotides are TGTGCCAGCAGCCCCGAATCTCGGAACACTGAAGCTTTCTTT. As protein: CASSPESRNTEAFF. Combining the CDR3 with reference TRBV7-9 and TRBJ1-1 gives the whole variable domain DTGVSQNPRHKITKRGQNVTFRCDPISEHNRLYWYRQTLGQGPEFLTYFQNEAQLEKSRLLSDRFSAERPKGSFSTLEIQRTEQGDSAMYLCASSPESRNTEAFFGQGTRLTVV.

V and J are TRBV7-5 and TRBJ1-4. TRBV7-5 is described as a pseudogene. The CDR3 covers 15 residues. CDR3 nucleotides: TGTGCCAGCAGCTTAGAGGCCGGGTGGGATGAAAAACTGTTTTTT. It yields the protein CASSLEAGWDEKLFF.

This chain links TRBV19 with TRBJ1-5, with 10 nucleotides matching TRBD1. Germline values: CDR1 LNHDA, CDR2 SQIVND (reference sequence). The junction had 4 bases not matched to a gene; V was cut back by 1 base and J by 7 bases. The CDR3 spans 15 residues. As DNA, the CDR3 is TGTGCCAGTAGTATAGGGACAGGGGGTTTACAGCCCCAGCATTTT. This encodes CASSIGTGGLQPQHF.

This clone was seen a handful of times. This rearrangement joins TRBV5-4 to TRBJ2-7, with 7 bases lining up with TRBD2. Germline V lookup: CDR1 SGHNT, CDR2 YYREEE (reference sequence). This CDR3 region has 16 residues. Germline trimming cut 0 bases from V and 2 bases from J; bases unmatched to any gene: 8. This CDR3 is CASSLASKGLPYEQYF. CDR3 coding DNA: TGTGCCAGCAGCTTGGCCTCCAAGGGACTACCCTACGAGCAGTACTTC.

The rearrangement links TRBV29-1 to TRBJ1-2, with D possibly matching TRBD1 (5 bases). There are 15 residues in the CDR3. V shed 0 bases and J shed 5 bases, with 16 bases lying between them. Germline assignment: CDR1 SQVTM and CDR2 ANQGSEA. CDR3 coding DNA: TGCAGCGTTGAAGATCAGGGCAGGTCTGGGTATGGCTACACCTTC. Encoded protein: CSVEDQGRSGYGYTF.

The V call is TRBV11-2, the J call TRBJ2-7; D gene ambiguous. The CDR3 sequence is 11 residues long. Per the germline V gene, CDR1 is SGHAT and CDR2 is FQNNGV. V dropped 4 bases and J dropped 4 bases, with 5 bases sitting between them. The CDR3 reads CASSSEYEQYF. The CDR3 nucleotides are TGTGCCAGCAGCTCAGAGTACGAGCAGTACTTC.

CDR3 protein: CASSYAQEGNYGYTF. CDR3 sequence (DNA): TGTGCCAGCAGTTACGCGCAGGAGGGAAACTATGGCTACACCTTC. The chain carries TRBV6-6 and TRBJ1-2, with D unclear. CDR3 size: 15 residues. Deletions cut 2 bases from V and 2 bases from J, with 12 bases between. CDR1 and CDR2 (germline): MNHNY, SVGAGI (reference sequence).

This clone was recorded a few times. The chain has TRBV7-7 and TRBJ2-3, with a possible D match to TRBD1 (5 bases). The CDR3 sequence is 14 residues long. The V end lost 5 bases, the J end lost 2 bases, and 11 bases lay between the germline ends. The germline V gene encodes CDR1 SSHAT and CDR2 FNYEAQ (reference sequence). The CDR3 coding sequence is TGTGCCAGCAGCCTGGGGCCACTCACAGATACGCAGTATTTT. This encodes CASSLGPLTDTQYF.